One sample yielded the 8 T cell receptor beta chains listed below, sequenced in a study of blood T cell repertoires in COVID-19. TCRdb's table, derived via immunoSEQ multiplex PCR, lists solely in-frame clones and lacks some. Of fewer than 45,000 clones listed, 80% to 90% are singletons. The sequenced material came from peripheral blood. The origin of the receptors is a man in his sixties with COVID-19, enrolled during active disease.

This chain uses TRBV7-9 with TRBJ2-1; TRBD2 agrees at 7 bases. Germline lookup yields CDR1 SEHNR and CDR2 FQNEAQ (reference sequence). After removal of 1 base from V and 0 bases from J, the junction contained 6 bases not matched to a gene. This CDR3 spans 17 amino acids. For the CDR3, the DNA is TGTGCCAGCAGCTTAGTCGGGAGGACCATCTCCTACAATGAGCAGTTCTTC. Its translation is CASSLVGRTISYNEQFF.

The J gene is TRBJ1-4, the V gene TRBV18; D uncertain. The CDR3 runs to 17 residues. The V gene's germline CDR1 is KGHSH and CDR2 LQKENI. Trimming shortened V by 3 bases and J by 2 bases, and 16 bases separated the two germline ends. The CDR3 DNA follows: TGTGCCAGCTCACCGGCCCCTTGGAGGTCGACTAATGAAAAACTGTTTTTT. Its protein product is CASSPAPWRSTNEKLFF.

CDR3 sequence: CASSLDPPGVRDEQFF. CDR3 nucleotide sequence: TGTGCCAGCAGCTTAGATCCGCCAGGGGTAAGGGATGAGCAGTTCTTC. This chain connects TRBV11-3 to TRBJ2-1, with D possibly TRBD1 on 6 matching bases. V lost 0 bases to trimming and J lost 8 bases, with 17 bases between them. CDR1 is SGHNT and CDR2 is YENEEA in the germline V gene. This CDR3 is built from 16 residues.

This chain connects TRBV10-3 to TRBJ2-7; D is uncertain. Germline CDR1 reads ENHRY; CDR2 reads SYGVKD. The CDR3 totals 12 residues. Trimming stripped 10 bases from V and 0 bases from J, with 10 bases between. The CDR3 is CASGASSYEQYF. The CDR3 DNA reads TGTGCCAGCGGAGCCAGCTCCTACGAGCAGTACTTC.

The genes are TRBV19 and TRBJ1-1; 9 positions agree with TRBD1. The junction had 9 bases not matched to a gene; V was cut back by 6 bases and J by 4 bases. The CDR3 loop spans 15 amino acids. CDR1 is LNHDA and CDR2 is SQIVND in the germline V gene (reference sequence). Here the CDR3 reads CASSEQGAKGTEAFF. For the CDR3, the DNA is TGTGCCAGTAGCGAACAGGGGGCAAAGGGCACTGAAGCTTTCTTT.

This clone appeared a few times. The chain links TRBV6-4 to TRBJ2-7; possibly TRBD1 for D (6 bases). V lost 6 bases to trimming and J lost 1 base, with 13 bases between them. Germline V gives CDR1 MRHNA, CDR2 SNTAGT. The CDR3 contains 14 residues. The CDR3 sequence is CASRQDRTSYEQYF. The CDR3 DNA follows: TGTGCCAGCAGACAGGACAGAACTTCCTACGAGCAGTACTTC.

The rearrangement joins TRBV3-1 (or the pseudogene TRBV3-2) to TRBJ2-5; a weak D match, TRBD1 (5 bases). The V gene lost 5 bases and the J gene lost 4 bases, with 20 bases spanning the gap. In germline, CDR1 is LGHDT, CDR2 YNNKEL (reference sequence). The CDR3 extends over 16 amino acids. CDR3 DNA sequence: TGTGCCAGCAGCGTCCGCACCGGTGAGCAGGGAGAGACCCAGTACTTC. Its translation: CASSVRTGEQGETQYF.

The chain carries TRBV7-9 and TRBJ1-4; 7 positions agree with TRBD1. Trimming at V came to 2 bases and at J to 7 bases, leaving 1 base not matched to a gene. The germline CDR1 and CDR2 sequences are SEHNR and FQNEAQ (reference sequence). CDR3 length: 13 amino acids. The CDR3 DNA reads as TGTGCCAGCAGCTTACGGACAGGTGAAAAACTGTTTTTT. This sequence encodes CASSLRTGEKLFF.